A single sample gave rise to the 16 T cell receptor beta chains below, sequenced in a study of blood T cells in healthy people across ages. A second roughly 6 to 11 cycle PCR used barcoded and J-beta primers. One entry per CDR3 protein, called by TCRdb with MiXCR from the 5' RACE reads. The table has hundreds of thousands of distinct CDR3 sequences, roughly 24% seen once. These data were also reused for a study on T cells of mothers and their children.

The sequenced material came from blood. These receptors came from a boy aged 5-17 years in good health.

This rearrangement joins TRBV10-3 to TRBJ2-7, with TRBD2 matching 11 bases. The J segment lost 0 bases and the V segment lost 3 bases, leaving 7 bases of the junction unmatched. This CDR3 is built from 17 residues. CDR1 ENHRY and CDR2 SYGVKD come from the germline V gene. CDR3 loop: CAISDSSGGSGSYEQYF. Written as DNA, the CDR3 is TGTGCCATCAGTGACTCTAGCGGGGGGTCAGGCTCCTACGAGCAGTACTTC.

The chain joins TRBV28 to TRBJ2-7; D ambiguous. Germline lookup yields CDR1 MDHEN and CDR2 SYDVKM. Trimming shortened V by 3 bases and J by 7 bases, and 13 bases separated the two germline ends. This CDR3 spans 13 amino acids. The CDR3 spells CASSLMAPGEQYF. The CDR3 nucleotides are TGTGCCAGCAGTTTGATGGCTCCTGGTGAGCAGTACTTC.

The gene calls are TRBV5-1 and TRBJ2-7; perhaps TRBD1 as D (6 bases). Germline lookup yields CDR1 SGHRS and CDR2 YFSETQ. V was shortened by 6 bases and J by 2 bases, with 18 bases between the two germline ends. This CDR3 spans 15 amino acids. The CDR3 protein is CASTPRDNPTYEQYF. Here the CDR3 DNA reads TGCGCCAGCACTCCTCGGGACAACCCCACCTACGAGCAGTACTTC.

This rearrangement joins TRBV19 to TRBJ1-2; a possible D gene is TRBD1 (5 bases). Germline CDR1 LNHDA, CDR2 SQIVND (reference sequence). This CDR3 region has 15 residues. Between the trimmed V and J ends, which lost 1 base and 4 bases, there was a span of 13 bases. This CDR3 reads CASSIASGLSYGYTF. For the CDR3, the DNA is TGTGCCAGTAGTATAGCTTCGGGGCTTAGCTATGGCTACACCTTC.

The DNA for the CDR3 is TGCAGTGCTAAGATCCCCACCGGGGCCCCGGAGCAGTACTTC. This gives the protein CSAKIPTGAPEQYF. The chain couples TRBV20-1 to TRBJ2-7; D could derive from TRBD1 or TRBD2 (5 bases each). The CDR3 totals 14 residues. Germline CDR1 and CDR2: DFQATT and SNEGSKA (reference sequence). V gave up 4 bases and J gave up 7 bases, with 20 bases separating them.

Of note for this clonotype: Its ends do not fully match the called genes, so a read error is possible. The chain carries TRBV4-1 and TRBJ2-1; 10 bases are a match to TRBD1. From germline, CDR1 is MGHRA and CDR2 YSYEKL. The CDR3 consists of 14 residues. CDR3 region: CASSLRDRGLEQSF. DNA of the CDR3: TGCGCCAGCAGCCTCCGGGACAGGGGCCTTGAGCAGTCCTTC.

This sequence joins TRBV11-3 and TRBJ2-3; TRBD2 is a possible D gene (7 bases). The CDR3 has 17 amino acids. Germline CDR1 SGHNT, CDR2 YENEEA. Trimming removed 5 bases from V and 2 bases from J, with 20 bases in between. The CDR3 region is CASSRGTGGSHTDTQYF. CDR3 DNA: TGTGCCAGCAGCCGCGGTACGGGGGGCTCTCACACAGATACGCAGTATTTT.

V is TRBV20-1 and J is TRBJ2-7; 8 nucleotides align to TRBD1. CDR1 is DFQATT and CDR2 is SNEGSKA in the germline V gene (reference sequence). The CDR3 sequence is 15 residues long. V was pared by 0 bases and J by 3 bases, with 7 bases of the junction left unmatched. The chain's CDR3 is CSARDRAGGRYEQYF. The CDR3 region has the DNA TGCAGTGCTAGAGATAGGGCAGGGGGCCGCTACGAGCAGTACTTC.

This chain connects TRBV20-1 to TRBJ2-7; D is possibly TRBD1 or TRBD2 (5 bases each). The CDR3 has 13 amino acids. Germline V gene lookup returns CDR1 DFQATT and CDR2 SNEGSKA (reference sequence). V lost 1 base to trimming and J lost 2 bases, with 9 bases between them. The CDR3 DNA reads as TGCAGTGCTAGAGGAGGGGAGCCCTACGAGCAGTACTTC. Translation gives CSARGGEPYEQYF.

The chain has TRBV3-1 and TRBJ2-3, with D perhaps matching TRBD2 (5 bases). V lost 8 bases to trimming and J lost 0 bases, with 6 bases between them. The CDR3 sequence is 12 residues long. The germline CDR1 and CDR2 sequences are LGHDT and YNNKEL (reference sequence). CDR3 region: CASEGSTDTQYF. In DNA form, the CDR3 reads TGTGCCAGCGAGGGCAGCACAGATACGCAGTATTTT.

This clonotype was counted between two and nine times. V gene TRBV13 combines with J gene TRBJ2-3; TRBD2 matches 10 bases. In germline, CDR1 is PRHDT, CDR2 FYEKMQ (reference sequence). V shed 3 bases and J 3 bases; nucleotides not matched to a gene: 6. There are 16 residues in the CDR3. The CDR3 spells CASSLSGGASTDTQYF. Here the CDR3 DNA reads TGTGCCAGCAGCTTGAGCGGGGGGGCCAGTACAGATACGCAGTATTTT.

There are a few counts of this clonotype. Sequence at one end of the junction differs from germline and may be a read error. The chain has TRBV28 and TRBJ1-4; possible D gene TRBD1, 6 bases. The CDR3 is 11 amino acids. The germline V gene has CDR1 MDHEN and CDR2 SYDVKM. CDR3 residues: CASSRIDRYYF. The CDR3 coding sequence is TGTGCCAGCAGCCGAATCGACAGGTATTATTTT. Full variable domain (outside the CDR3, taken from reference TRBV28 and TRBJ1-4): DVKVTQSSRYLVKRTGEKVFLECVQDMDHENMFWYRQDPGLGLRLIYFSYDVKMKEKGDIPEGYSVSREKKERFSLILESASTNQTSMYLCASSRIDRYYFGSGTQLSVL.

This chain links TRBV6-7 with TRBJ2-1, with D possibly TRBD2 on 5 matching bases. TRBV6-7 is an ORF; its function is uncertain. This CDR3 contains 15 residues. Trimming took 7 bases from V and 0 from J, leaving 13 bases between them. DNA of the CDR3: TGTGCCAGCACCTTTCTGGGGAGCTCCTACAATGAGCAGTTCTTC. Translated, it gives CASTFLGSSYNEQFF.

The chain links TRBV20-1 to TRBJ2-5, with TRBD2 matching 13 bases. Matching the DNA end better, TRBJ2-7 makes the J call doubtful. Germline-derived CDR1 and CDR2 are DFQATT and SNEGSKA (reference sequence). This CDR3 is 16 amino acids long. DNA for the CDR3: TGCAGTGCTCCGCTGGGGGGGACTAGCGGGGCCTACGAGCAGTACTTC. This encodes CSAPLGGTSGAYEQYF.

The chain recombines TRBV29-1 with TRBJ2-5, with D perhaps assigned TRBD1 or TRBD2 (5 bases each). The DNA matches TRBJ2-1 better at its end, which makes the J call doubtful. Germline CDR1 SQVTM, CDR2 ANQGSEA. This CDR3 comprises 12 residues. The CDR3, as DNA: TGCAGCGGGGAGTGGTTACAGGCTGAGCAGTTCTTC. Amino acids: CSGEWLQAEQFF.

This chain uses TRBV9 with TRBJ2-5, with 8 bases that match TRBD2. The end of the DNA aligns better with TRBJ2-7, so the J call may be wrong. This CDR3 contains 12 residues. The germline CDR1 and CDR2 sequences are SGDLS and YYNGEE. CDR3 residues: CASSVTSGEQYF. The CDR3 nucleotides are TGTGCCAGCAGCGTAACTAGCGGCGAGCAGTACTTC.